The rows below give T cell receptor beta chains drawn from one sample of a study of technical replicates of blood from a handful of donors. Repertoires were generated with immunoSEQ multiplex PCR, while TCRdb's copy carries only in-frame clones and drops some. The repertoire holds approximately 81,000 clones, with about 94% as singletons. The source material was T cells isolated from PBMCs. These receptors were taken from a human donor in good health. CDR3s include the opening cysteine and the closing phenylalanine or tryptophan. D genes are given only for firm matches. Clone sizes are given selectively: once, few, many, or a class where the clone is expanded.

v_gene	d_gene	abundance	j_gene	CDR3aa	CDR3nt
TRBV27	-	-	TRBJ2-5	CASSPVARETQYF	TGTGCCAGCAGTCCGGTAGCCCGGGAGACCCAGTACTTC
TRBV30	TRBD1	-	TRBJ1-5	CAWSGGQGAQPQHF	TGTGCCTGGAGTGGGGGACAGGGGGCCCAGCCCCAGCATTTT
TRBV27	-	-	TRBJ2-7	CASSSNRAYEQYF	TGTGCCAGCAGTTCCAACAGGGCCTACGAGCAGTACTTC
TRBV19	-	-	TRBJ2-7	CASSKAGRLYEQYF	TGTGCCAGTAGTAAGGCAGGGAGGTTATACGAGCAGTACTTC
TRBV19	TRBD2	-	TRBJ2-3	CASSSRSSGSMDTQYF	TGTGCCAGTAGTTCCCGGTCTAGCGGGAGTATGGATACGCAGTATTTT
TRBV19	-	-	TRBJ1-1	CASSRGLNTEAFF	TGTGCCAGTAGTAGGGGGCTGAACACTGAAGCTTTCTTT
TRBV27	-	-	TRBJ1-2	CASSLSDSYYGYTF	TGTGCCAGCAGTTTATCGGACAGCTACTATGGCTACACCTTC
TRBV25-1	TRBD1	-	TRBJ2-1	CASSRGTGYNEQFF	TGTGCCAGCAGTCGGGGGACAGGTTACAATGAGCAGTTCTTC
TRBV7-7	TRBD2	-	TRBJ2-7	CASSPQGASGRAWPHEQYF	TGTGCTAGCAGCCCCCAGGGGGCTAGCGGGAGGGCCTGGCCCCACGAGCAGTACTTC
TRBV19	-	-	TRBJ2-1	CASSGSSSYNEQFF	TGTGCCAGTAGTGGCTCTAGCTCCTACAATGAGCAGTTCTTC
TRBV19	-	-	TRBJ2-1	CASSIAGVYNEQFF	TGTGCCAGTAGTATAGCGGGGGTCTACAATGAGCAGTTCTTC
TRBV9	-	-	TRBJ2-1	CASSFTGGGSQDEQFF	TGTGCCAGCAGCTTCACGGGGGGCGGGAGTCAGGATGAGCAGTTCTTC
TRBV10-3	TRBD1	-	TRBJ2-7	CAISESTGSTYEQYF	TGTGCCATCAGTGAGTCGACAGGGTCTACCTACGAGCAGTACTTC
TRBV5-6	-	-	TRBJ2-3	CASSFAYTDTQYF	TGTGCCAGCAGCTTTGCCTATACAGATACGCAGTATTTT
TRBV13	-	once	TRBJ2-1	CASSRVLDNEQFF	TGTGCCAGCAGCCGGGTCCTAGACAATGAGCAGTTCTTC